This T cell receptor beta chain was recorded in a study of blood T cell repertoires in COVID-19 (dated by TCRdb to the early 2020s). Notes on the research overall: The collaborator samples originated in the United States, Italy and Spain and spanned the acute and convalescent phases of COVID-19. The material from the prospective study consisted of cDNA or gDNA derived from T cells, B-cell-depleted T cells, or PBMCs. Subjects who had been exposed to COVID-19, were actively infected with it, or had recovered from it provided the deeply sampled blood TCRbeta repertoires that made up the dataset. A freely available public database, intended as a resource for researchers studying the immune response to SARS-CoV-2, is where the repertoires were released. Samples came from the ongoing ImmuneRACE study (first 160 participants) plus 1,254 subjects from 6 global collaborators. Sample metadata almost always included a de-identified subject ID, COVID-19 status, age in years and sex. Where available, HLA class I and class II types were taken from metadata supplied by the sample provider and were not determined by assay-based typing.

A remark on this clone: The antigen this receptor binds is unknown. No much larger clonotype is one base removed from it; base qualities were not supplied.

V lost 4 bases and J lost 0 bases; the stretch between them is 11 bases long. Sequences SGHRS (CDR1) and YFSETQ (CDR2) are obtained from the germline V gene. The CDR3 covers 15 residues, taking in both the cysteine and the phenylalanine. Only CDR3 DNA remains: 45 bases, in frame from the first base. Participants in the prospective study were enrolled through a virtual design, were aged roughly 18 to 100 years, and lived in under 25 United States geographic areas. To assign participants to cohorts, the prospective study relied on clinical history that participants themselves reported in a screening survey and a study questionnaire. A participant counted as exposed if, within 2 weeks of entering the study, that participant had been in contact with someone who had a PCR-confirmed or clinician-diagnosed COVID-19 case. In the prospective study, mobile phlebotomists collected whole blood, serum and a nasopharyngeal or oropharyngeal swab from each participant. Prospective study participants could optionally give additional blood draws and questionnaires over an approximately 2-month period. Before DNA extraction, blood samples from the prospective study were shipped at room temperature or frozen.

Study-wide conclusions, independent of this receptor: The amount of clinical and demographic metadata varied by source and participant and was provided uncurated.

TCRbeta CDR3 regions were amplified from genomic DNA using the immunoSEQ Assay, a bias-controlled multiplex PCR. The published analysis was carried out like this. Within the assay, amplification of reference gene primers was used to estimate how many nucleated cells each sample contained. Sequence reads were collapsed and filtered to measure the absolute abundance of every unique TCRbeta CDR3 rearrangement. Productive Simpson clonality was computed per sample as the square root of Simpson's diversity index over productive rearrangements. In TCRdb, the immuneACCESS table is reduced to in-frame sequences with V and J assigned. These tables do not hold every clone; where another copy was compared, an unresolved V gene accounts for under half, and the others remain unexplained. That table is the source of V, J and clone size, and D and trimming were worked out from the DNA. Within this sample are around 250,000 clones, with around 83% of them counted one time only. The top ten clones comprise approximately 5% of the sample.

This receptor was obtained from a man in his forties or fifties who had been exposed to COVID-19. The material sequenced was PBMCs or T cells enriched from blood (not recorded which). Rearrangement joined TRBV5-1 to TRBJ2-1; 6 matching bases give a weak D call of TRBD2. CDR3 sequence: CASSTTGDSYNEQFF. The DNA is TGCGCCAGCAGCACCACGGGAGACTCCTACAATGAGCAGTTCTTC. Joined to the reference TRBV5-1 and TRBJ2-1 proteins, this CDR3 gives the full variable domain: KAGVTQTPRYLIKTRGQQVTLSCSPISGHRSVSWYQQTPGQGLQFLFEYFSETQRNKGNFPGRFSGRQFSNSRSEMNVSTLELGDSALYLCASSTTGDSYNEQFFGPGTRLTVL.